This T cell receptor beta chain was captured in a study of blood T cell repertoires in COVID-19. Study in general: Material from acute and convalescent COVID-19 was sourced from the United States, Italy and Spain. T cells, B-cell-depleted T cells, or PBMCs provided the cDNA or gDNA that served as material.

CDR3 length: 15 amino acids. Germline V gives CDR1 KGHSH, CDR2 LQKENI. Trimming stripped 3 bases from V and 4 bases from J, with 15 bases between. Assay: immunoSEQ multiplex PCR; the TCRdb copy retains only in-frame clones and omits some. The sample lists just over 150,000 clones; approximately 82% were seen once. The J gene is TRBJ1-2, the V gene TRBV18; a weak D match, TRBD1 (6 bases). Specimen: peripheral blood. This TCR came from a woman aged 45-59 years with acute or convalescent COVID-19. The CDR3 DNA is TGTGCCAGCTCACCGTTGCCGGACAGCGGCTATGGCTACACCTTC. Residues: CASSPLPDSGYGYTF.